The clone carrying this T cell receptor beta chain was counted between two and nine times. Its specificity is not known. TCRdb's table, derived via immunoSEQ multiplex PCR, lists solely in-frame clones and lacks some. The sample consists of roughly 34,000 clones, around nine tenths of them appearing once. This CDR3 is built from 15 residues. V lost 3 bases, J lost 4 bases, and 8 bases stayed unmatched. The germline V gene encodes CDR1 SGDLS and CDR2 YYNGEE. This record belongs to a study of neoadjuvant anti-PD-1 for oral cavity cancer. For the study at large: Patients without progression received a fourth nivolumab dose around day 43, then surgical resection on days 50-56. Study-wide findings and caveats: Pretreatment Treg/Th17 ratio correlated inversely with post-treatment tumor clonality. Each response group had just three patients in TCR analyses.

Sequencing used PBMCs, obtained before nivolumab (anti-PD-1) treatment. This clonotype was obtained from a person aged 40 to 85 with oral cavity squamous cell carcinoma. The chain combines TRBV9 with TRBJ1-1; TRBD1 agrees at 8 bases. The CDR3 here is CASSGTGTGATEAFF. CDR3 in DNA: TGTGCCAGCAGCGGGACAGGGACGGGGGCCACTGAAGCTTTCTTT.